The T cell receptor beta chain under discussion was sequenced for a study of identical twins. This clonotype was seen more than once but under ten times. TCRdb reprocessed the 5' RACE reads via MiXCR and lists one record per CDR3 protein. Here the sample spans about 340,000 distinct CDR3 sequences, around 9% being singletons. The CDR3 is made up of 14 amino acids. Trimming removed 4 bases at V and 6 bases at J, with 13 bases between. The germline gives CDR1 LGHDT, CDR2 YNNKEL (reference sequence). Sequenced material: naive T cells sorted from blood. This chain joins TRBV3-1 and TRBJ2-1, with D tentatively TRBD1 or TRBD2 (5 bases each). The sequence derives from a woman aged 45 to 65 in good health. CDR3 sequence reads: CASSPGTASNEQFF. DNA of the CDR3: TGTGCCAGCAGCCCCGGGACGGCCAGCAATGAGCAGTTCTTC.